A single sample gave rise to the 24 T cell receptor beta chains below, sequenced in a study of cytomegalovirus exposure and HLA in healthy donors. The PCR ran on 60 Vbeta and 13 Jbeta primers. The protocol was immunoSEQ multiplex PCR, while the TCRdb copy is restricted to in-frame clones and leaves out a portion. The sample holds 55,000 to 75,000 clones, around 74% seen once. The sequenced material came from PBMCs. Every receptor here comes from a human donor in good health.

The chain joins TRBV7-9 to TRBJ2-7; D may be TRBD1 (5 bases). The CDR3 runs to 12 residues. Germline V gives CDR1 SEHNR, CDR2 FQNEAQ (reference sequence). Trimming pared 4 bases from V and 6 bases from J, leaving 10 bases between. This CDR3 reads CASSSAGAEQYF. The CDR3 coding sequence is TGTGCCAGCAGCTCCGCTGGGGCCGAGCAGTACTTC.

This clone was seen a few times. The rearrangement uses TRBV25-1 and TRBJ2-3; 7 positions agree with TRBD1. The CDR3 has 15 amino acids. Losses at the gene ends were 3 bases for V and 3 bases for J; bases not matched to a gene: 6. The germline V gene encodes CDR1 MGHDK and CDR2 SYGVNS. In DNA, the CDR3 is TGTGCCAGCAGTGAGAACACAGGGGTAACAGATACGCAGTATTTT. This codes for CASSENTGVTDTQYF.

CDR3 sequence: CASSLGDRGMDQPQHF. CDR3 nucleotides: TGTGCCAGCAGCTTAGGGGACAGGGGGATGGATCAGCCCCAGCATTTT. The chain is built from TRBV7-9 and TRBJ1-5; 11 bases match TRBD1. The V and J ends lost 1 base and 5 bases, in that order; junction bases with no gene match: 4. Germline values: CDR1 SEHNR, CDR2 FQNEAQ (reference sequence). The CDR3 runs to 16 residues.

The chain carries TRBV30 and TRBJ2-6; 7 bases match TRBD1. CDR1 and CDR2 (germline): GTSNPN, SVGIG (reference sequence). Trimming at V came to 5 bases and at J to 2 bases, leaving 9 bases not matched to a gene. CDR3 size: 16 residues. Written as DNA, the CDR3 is TGTGCCTGGCTCAAACAGGGGTTGACTGGGGCCAACGTCCTGACTTTC. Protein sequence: CAWLKQGLTGANVLTF.

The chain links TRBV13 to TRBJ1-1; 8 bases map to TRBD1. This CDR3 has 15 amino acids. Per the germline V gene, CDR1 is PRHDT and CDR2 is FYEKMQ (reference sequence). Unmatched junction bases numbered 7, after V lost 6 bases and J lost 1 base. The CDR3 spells CASRTRQGRNTEAFF. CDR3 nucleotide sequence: TGTGCCAGCAGGACCCGACAGGGGAGGAACACTGAAGCTTTCTTT.

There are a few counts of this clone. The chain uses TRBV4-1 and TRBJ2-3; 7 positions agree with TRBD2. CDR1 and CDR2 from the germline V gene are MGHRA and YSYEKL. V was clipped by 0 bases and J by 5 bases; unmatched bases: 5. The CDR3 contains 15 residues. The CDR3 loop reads CASSQDTGEGDTQYF. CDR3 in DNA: TGCGCCAGCAGCCAAGATACGGGGGAGGGAGATACGCAGTATTTT.

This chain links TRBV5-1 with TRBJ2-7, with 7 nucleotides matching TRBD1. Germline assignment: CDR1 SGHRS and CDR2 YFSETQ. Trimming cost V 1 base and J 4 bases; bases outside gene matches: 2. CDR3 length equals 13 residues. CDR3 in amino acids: CASSLTGDYEQYF. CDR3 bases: TGCGCCAGCAGCTTGACAGGGGATTACGAGCAGTACTTC.

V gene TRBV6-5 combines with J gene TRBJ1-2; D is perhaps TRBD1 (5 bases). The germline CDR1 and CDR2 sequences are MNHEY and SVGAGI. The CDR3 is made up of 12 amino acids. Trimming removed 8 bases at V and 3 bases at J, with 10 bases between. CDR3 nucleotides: TGTGCCAGCCTTGGGGCTTACTATGGCTACACCTTC. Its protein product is CASLGAYYGYTF.

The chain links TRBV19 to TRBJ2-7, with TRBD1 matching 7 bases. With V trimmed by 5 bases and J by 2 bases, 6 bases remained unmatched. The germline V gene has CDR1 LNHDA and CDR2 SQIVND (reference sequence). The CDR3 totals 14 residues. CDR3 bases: TGTGCCAGTAGTTCCGCGACAGGGCCCTACGAGCAGTACTTC. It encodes CASSSATGPYEQYF.

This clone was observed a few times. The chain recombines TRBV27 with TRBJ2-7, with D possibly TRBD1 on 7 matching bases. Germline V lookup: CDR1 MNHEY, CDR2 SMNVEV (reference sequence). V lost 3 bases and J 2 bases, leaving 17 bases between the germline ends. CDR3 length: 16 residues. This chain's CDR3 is CASSFPTGSGAYEQYF. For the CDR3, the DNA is TGTGCCAGCAGTTTCCCGACAGGGTCGGGGGCCTACGAGCAGTACTTC.

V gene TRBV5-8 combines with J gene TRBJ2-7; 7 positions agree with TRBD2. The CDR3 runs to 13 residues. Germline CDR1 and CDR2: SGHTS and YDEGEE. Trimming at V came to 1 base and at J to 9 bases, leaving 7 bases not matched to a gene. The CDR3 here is CASSLQAPGGQYF. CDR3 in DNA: TGTGCCAGCAGCTTGCAGGCGCCGGGGGGGCAGTACTTC.

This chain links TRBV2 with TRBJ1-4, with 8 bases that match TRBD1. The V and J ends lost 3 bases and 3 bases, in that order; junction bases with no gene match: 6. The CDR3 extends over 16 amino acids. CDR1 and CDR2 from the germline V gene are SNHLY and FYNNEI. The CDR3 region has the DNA TGTGCCAGCAGTGACAGGGGGCTGGTAGCTAATGAAAAACTGTTTTTT. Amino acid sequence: CASSDRGLVANEKLFF.

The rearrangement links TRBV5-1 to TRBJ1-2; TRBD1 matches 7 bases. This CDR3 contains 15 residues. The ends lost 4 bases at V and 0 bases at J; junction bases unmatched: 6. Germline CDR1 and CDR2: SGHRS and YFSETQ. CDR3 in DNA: TGCGCCAGCAGCCCTAAGACAGGGACTAACTATGGCTACACCTTC. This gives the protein CASSPKTGTNYGYTF.

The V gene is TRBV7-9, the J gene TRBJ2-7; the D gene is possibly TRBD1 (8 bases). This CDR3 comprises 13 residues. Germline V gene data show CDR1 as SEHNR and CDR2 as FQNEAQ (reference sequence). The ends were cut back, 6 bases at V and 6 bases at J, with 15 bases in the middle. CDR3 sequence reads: CASSSTGEGEQYF. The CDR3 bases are TGTGCCAGCAGTTCGACAGGGGAGGGCGAGCAGTACTTC.

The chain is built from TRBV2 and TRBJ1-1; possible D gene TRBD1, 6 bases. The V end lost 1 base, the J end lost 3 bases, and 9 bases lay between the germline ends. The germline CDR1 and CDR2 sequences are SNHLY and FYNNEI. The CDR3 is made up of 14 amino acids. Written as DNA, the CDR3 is TGTGCCAGCAGTGAAGGGGCAGGGGACACTGAAGCTTTCTTT. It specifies CASSEGAGDTEAFF.

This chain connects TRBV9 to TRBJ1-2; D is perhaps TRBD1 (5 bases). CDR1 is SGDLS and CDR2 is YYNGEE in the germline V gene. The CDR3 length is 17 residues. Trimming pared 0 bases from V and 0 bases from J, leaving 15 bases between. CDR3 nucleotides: TGTGCCAGCAGCGTAGAATGGGGGGGATCTGCTAACTATGGCTACACCTTC. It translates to CASSVEWGGSANYGYTF.

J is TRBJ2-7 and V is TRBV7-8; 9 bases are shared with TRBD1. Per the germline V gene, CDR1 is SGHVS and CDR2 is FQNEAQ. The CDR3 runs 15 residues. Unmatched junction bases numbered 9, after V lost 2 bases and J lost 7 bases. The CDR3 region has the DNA TGTGCCAGCAGCTTATCCACCGGGACAGGGTATGAGCAGTACTTC. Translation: CASSLSTGTGYEQYF.

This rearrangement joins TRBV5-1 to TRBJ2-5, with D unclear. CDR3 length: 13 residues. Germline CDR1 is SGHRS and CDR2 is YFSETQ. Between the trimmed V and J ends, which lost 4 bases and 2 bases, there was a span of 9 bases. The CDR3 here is CASSPSEQETQYF. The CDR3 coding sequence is TGCGCCAGCAGCCCGAGCGAACAAGAGACCCAGTACTTC.

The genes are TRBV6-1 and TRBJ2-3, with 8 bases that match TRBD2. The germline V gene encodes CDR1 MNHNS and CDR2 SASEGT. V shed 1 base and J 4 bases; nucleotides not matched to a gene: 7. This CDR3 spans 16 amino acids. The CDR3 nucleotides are TGTGCCAGCAGTGAAGATGACGGGAGGGGGGCAGATACGCAGTATTTT. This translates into CASSEDDGRGADTQYF.

The CDR3 DNA follows: TGTGCCAGCACCAGGGACAGCGGTGGCTATGGCTACACCTTC. The encoded protein is CASTRDSGGYGYTF. The chain couples TRBV4-2 to TRBJ1-2; 7 bases line up with TRBD1. J was trimmed by 4 bases and V by 7 bases; bases with no gene match: 9. This CDR3 is 14 amino acids long. The V gene's germline CDR1 is LGHNA and CDR2 YNFKEQ.

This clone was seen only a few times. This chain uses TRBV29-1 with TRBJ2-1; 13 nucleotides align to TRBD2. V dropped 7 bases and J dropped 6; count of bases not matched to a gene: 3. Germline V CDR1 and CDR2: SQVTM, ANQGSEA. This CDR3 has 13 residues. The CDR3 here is CSARTSGSNEQFF. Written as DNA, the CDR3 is TGCAGCGCTAGGACTAGCGGGAGCAATGAGCAGTTCTTC.

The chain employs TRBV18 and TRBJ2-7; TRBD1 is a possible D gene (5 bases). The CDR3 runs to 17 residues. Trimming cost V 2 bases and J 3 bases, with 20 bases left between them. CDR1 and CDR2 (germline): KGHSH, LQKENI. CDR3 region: CASSPYTPTSRDYEQYF. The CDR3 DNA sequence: TGTGCCAGCTCACCATATACCCCGACGAGCAGGGACTACGAGCAGTACTTC.

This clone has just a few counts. Here the CDR3 reads CASSLAWTDTEAFF. For the CDR3, the DNA is TGCGCCAGCAGCTTGGCTTGGACAGACACTGAAGCTTTCTTT. The rearrangement joins TRBV5-1 to TRBJ1-1; weak D call: TRBD1 (6 bases). The CDR3 is 14 residues long. Trimming stripped 0 bases from V and 3 bases from J, with 9 bases between. Germline V CDR1 and CDR2: SGHRS, YFSETQ.

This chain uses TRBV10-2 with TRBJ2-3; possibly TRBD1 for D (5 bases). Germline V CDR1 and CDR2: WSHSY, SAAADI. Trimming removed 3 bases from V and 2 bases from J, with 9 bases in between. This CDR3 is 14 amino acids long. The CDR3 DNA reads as TGCGCCAGCAGTGAAACAGGCTTCACAGATACGCAGTATTTT. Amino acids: CASSETGFTDTQYF.